The rows below give T cell receptor beta chains drawn from one sample of a study of blood T cell repertoires in COVID-19. Here immunoSEQ multiplex PCR was the method, and the copy in TCRdb shows in-frame clones only, minus some. The sample yields approximately 280,000 clones, around 91% seen once. Material for sequencing was peripheral blood. The receptors come from a woman between 55 and 75 years old with acute or convalescent COVID-19. Each CDR3 is given with its conserved first and last residue. The order of the fields is D gene, J gene, V gene, clone size, CDR3 protein, CDR3 DNA. The D gene is left open where the match is weak. Some rows mark clone size as missing; the rest say once, few, many or name a class of expanded clone.

.	TRBJ1-2	TRBV6-2/TRBV6-3	.	CASSLPLGGYTF	TGTGCCAGCAGTCTCCCCCTAGGAGGCTACACCTTC
.	TRBJ1-4	TRBV27	.	CASSFRGPPDEKLFF	TGTGCCAGCAGTTTCAGAGGTCCTCCGGATGAAAAACTGTTTTTT
.	TRBJ1-2	TRBV25-1	.	CASSEFSGLGYTF	TGTGCCAGCAGTGAATTTTCAGGTCTGGGCTACACCTTC
TRBD1	TRBJ2-7	TRBV7-9	.	CASSLGGQNAYEQYF	TGTGCCAGCAGCTTAGGGGGACAGAATGCCTACGAGCAGTACTTC
TRBD1	TRBJ1-5	TRBV6-2/TRBV6-3	.	CASSSLGTGDQPQHF	TGTGCCAGCAGTTCGCTCGGGACAGGGGATCAGCCCCAGCATTTT
TRBD1	TRBJ1-5	TRBV7-9	.	CASSPDREGQPQHF	TGTGCCAGCAGCCCGGACAGGGAGGGGCAGCCCCAGCATTTT
.	TRBJ1-6	TRBV15	many	CATSEGLSYNSPLHF	TGTGCCACCAGCGAGGGACTGAGCTATAATTCACCCCTCCACTTT
.	TRBJ1-1	TRBV18	few	CASSPGQMNTEAFF	TGTGCCAGCTCACCAGGACAGATGAACACTGAAGCTTTCTTT
TRBD1	TRBJ1-1	TRBV9	.	CASSVTQGSEAFF	TGTGCCAGCAGCGTCACACAGGGGTCCGAAGCTTTCTTT
.	TRBJ1-2	TRBV2	few	CASSADGGYGYTF	TGTGCCAGCAGTGCTGACGGAGGCTATGGCTACACCTTC
TRBD1	TRBJ1-2	TRBV15	.	CATSIQGGYGYTF	TGTGCCACCAGCATACAGGGGGGCTATGGCTACACCTTC
.	TRBJ1-5	TRBV7-9	.	CASSLARLRGTDGNQPQHF	TGTGCCAGCAGCTTAGCGAGACTTCGGGGGACGGATGGCAATCAGCCCCAGCATTTT
.	TRBJ1-5	TRBV10-3	.	CAISGALNQPQHF	TGTGCCATCAGTGGGGCCCTAAATCAGCCCCAGCATTTT
.	TRBJ2-1	TRBV18	.	CASRGRLGVEQFF	TGTGCCAGCCGAGGGCGCCTCGGTGTTGAGCAGTTCTTC
TRBD1	TRBJ2-3	TRBV15	.	CATSARTGRTADTQYF	TGTGCCACCAGCGCAAGGACAGGGAGGACGGCAGATACGCAGTATTTT
.	TRBJ1-4	TRBV19	.	CASREGLNEKLFF	TGTGCCAGTCGTGAGGGACTCAATGAAAAACTGTTTTTT
.	TRBJ2-7	TRBV5-8	once	CASSLGGGYEQYF	TGTGCCAGCAGCTTGGGGGGAGGCTACGAGCAGTACTTC
.	TRBJ2-3	TRBV7-9	.	CASRGTRGSTDTQYF	TGTGCCAGCCGGGGAACGCGGGGCAGCACAGATACGCAGTATTTT
TRBD2	TRBJ2-2	TRBV7-6	.	CASSLGSGSSNTGELFF	TGTGCCAGCAGCTTGGGTAGCGGGAGCTCGAACACCGGGGAGCTGTTTTTT
TRBD1	TRBJ1-2	TRBV28	once	CASSWGQDGYTF	TGTGCCAGCAGTTGGGGACAGGATGGCTACACCTTC
.	TRBJ1-4	TRBV7-6	once	CASSLAAGATNEKLFF	TGTGCCAGCAGCTTAGCCGCGGGTGCAACTAATGAAAAACTGTTTTTT
.	TRBJ2-3	TRBV16	.	CASSQSRSAGGTQYF	TGTGCCAGCAGCCAATCTCGATCGGCCGGAGGGACGCAGTATTTT
.	TRBJ2-1	TRBV9	once	CASSVSQGHGMANEQFF	TGTGCCAGCAGCGTATCACAAGGTCACGGGATGGCCAATGAGCAGTTCTTC
TRBD1	TRBJ1-5	TRBV9	.	CASSVGQGLVQPQHF	TGTGCCAGCAGCGTGGGACAGGGGTTGGTTCAGCCCCAGCATTTT
TRBD2	TRBJ2-1	TRBV5-1	.	CASSLARGGYNEQFF	TGCGCCAGCAGCTTGGCGCGGGGGGGTTACAATGAGCAGTTCTTC
TRBD1	TRBJ1-2	TRBV5-6	.	CASSHRNRGMVGYTF	TGTGCCAGCAGCCACCGGAACAGGGGAATGGTGGGCTACACCTTC
TRBD2	TRBJ2-7	TRBV6-5	.	CASSRGLAGAYEQYF	TGTGCCAGCAGTCGAGGACTAGCGGGGGCCTACGAGCAGTACTTC
TRBD2	TRBJ2-7	TRBV4-1	.	CASSHHLSGESYEQYF	TGCGCCAGCAGCCACCACCTTAGCGGGGAGTCCTACGAGCAGTACTTC
TRBD2	TRBJ2-7	TRBV19	.	CASSISRGLAYEQYF	TGTGCCAGTAGTATATCCAGGGGACTAGCGTACGAGCAGTACTTC
TRBD1	TRBJ1-5	TRBV4-2	.	CASSPRQGRGNQPQHF	TGTGCCAGCAGCCCCCGACAGGGTAGGGGCAATCAGCCCCAGCATTTT
TRBD1	TRBJ2-2	TRBV19	.	CATKDPRQGSRELFF	TGTGCCACCAAAGATCCGCGACAGGGAAGCCGGGAGCTGTTTTTT
TRBD1	TRBJ1-3	TRBV23-1	.	CASSQSLWDSQSGNTIYF	TGCGCCAGCAGTCAATCGCTTTGGGACAGTCAATCTGGAAACACCATATATTTT
TRBD1	TRBJ1-2	TRBV28	.	CASGGQGNYGYTF	TGTGCCAGCGGAGGACAGGGGAACTATGGCTACACCTTC
TRBD1	TRBJ1-1	TRBV5-1	.	CASSLQGSTEAFF	TGCGCCAGCAGCTTACAGGGGAGCACTGAAGCTTTCTTT
.	TRBJ1-4	TRBV29-1	once	CSVGLVREKLFF	TGCAGCGTTGGCTTGGTCAGAGAAAAACTGTTTTTT
TRBD1	TRBJ2-2	TRBV13	.	CASSAYYGQAGFGELFF	TGTGCCAGCAGCGCATACTACGGACAGGCAGGCTTCGGGGAGCTGTTTTTT
TRBD2	TRBJ2-7	TRBV4-2	.	CASSRTSPGEEQYF	TGTGCCAGCAGTCGGACTAGCCCGGGGGAGGAGCAGTACTTC
.	TRBJ2-1	TRBV29-1	once	CSFSLDEQFF	TGCAGCTTCTCCCTCGATGAGCAGTTCTTC
.	TRBJ1-4	TRBV24-1	.	CATSDFQVLREKLFF	TGTGCCACCAGTGATTTCCAGGTTCTCCGGGAAAAACTGTTTTTT
TRBD2	TRBJ2-1	TRBV29-1	.	CSVPGSLAGVNEQFF	TGCAGCGTCCCCGGGAGCCTAGCGGGGGTCAATGAGCAGTTCTTC
TRBD1	TRBJ1-1	TRBV7-9	.	CASSSQGGSTEAFF	TGTGCCAGCAGTTCACAGGGGGGGAGCACTGAAGCTTTCTTT
.	TRBJ1-5	TRBV7-2	.	CASSSAGTTNQPQHF	TGTGCCAGCAGTTCCGCCGGGACTACCAATCAGCCCCAGCATTTT
TRBD2	TRBJ2-7	TRBV5-1	.	CASSRESGSPGGEQYF	TGCGCCAGCAGCCGAGAGAGCGGGAGCCCGGGGGGGGAGCAGTACTTC
.	TRBJ1-5	TRBV19	.	CASDDSRYQPQHF	TGTGCCAGTGATGACAGTCGTTATCAGCCCCAGCATTTT
.	TRBJ1-2	TRBV5-1	.	CASSLAGGGKVPTYGYTF	TGCGCCAGCAGCTTGGCCGGAGGAGGGAAGGTCCCTACCTATGGCTACACCTTC
TRBD2	TRBJ2-1	TRBV6-4	.	CASSRLAGPLNEQFF	TGTGCCAGCAGCCGACTAGCAGGCCCCCTCAATGAGCAGTTCTTC
TRBD2	TRBJ2-5	TRBV5-6	.	CASSLGTSGSGETQYF	TGTGCCAGCAGCCTCGGGACTAGCGGGAGTGGGGAGACCCAGTACTTC
TRBD1	TRBJ1-5	TRBV27	.	CAQTGKLSNQPQHF	TGTGCCCAGACAGGGAAACTAAGCAATCAGCCCCAGCATTTT
.	TRBJ2-7	TRBV28	.	CASSSGGHPPEQYF	TGTGCCAGCAGTTCCGGGGGGCACCCGCCCGAGCAGTACTTC
.	TRBJ1-1	TRBV5-1	few	CASHRDTNTEAFF	TGCGCCAGCCACCGGGACACTAACACTGAAGCTTTCTTT
.	TRBJ2-3	TRBV7-2	.	CASSFGVAADTQYF	TGTGCCAGCAGCTTCGGGGTAGCGGCAGATACGCAGTATTTT
.	TRBJ2-1	TRBV11-3	.	CASSGGASCEQFF	TGTGCCAGCAGCGGGGGGGCCAGTTGTGAGCAGTTCTTC
.	TRBJ2-1	TRBV28	.	CASKNSNEQFF	TGTGCCAGCAAAAACTCCAATGAGCAGTTCTTC
TRBD1	TRBJ2-6	TRBV9	.	CASSGDSISGANVLTF	TGTGCCAGCAGCGGGGACAGTATATCTGGGGCCAACGTCCTGACTTTC
.	TRBJ1-4	TRBV5-1	.	CASSSDTRGRELFF	TGCGCCAGCAGCTCGGACACCCGGGGGAGGGAACTGTTTTTT
.	TRBJ1-5	TRBV28	.	CASSPSLGAGSNQPQHF	TGTGCCAGCAGTCCTTCGTTAGGGGCTGGCAGCAATCAGCCCCAGCATTTT
TRBD1	TRBJ2-4	TRBV20-1	.	CSASRGQGAKNIQYF	TGCAGTGCTAGTAGAGGACAGGGGGCCAAAAACATTCAGTACTTC